This T cell receptor beta chain was profiled in a study of shared clonotypes between healthy human individuals. General observations from the study: Larger estimated richness was generally seen in naive subsets than in memory subsets.

Evenly divided among several immunoSEQ plates was the genomic DNA of each subset. Libraries were prepared by immunoSEQ multiplex PCR; TCRdb keeps only in-frame clonotypes and omits some of them. Among 1.5 million to 1.9 million clones listed, approximately 98% were seen once. Regarding this clone: The antigen is not known.

Looked up from germline, CDR1 is SQVTM and CDR2 is ANQGSEA. This CDR3 contains 14 residues. The J segment lost 4 bases and the V segment lost 2 bases, leaving 3 bases of the junction unmatched. Sequenced input: naive CD4+ T cells sorted from blood. Subset in this sample: CD45RA+ positively selected. The sequence derives from a man aged 25-45 years in good health. V and J are TRBV29-1 and TRBJ1-1; 11 bases fit TRBD1. The CDR3 sequence is CSVERGTGGTEAFF. The DNA of the CDR3 is TGCAGCGTTGAAAGGGGGACAGGGGGCACTGAAGCTTTCTTT.